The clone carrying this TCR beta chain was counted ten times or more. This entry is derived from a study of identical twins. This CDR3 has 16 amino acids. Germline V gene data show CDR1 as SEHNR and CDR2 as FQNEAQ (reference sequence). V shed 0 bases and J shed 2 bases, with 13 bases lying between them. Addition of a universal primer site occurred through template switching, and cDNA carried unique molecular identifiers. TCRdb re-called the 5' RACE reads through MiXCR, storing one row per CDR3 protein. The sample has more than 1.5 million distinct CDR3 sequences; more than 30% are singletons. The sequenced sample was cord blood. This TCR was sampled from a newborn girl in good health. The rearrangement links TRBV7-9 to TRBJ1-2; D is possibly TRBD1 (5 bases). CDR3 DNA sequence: TGTGCCAGCAGCTTAGCGGGGCAGGCGACCAACTATGGCTACACCTTC. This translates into CASSLAGQATNYGYTF.